This T cell receptor beta chain was recorded in a study of cytomegalovirus exposure and HLA in healthy donors. Overall study: Earlier sequencing of some 180 million T cells yielded under 120 million unique TCR beta sequences.

The length of the CDR3 is 16 residues. V lost 5 bases to trimming and J lost 3 bases; unmatched junction nucleotides: 8. The V gene's germline CDR1 is MRHNA and CDR2 SNTAGT. PCR primers comprised 60 Vbeta and 13 Jbeta primers. Clones were read by immunoSEQ multiplex PCR, and TCRdb kept only the in-frame ones, dropping some. The repertoire includes some 130,000 clones, approximately 80% of them detected once, and 3% to 3.5% sits in the top ten. This clone was seen more than once but under ten times. Its specificity is unknown. Regarding the study as a whole: Later analysis showed most CMV-associated TCR beta chains appearing HLA-restricted.

Sequencing was done on a sample of PBMCs. This chain joins TRBV6-4 and TRBJ2-3; 10 bases align to TRBD2. The source of this sequence is a male donor in good health and CMV-seronegative. The CDR3 DNA reads as TGTGCCAGCAGTCCTTCCAGCGGGGGGGCGACAGATACGCAGTATTTT. Protein product: CASSPSSGGATDTQYF.